This TCR beta chain was obtained from a study of metastatic and nonmetastatic thyroid tumors. Regarding the study as a whole: For both blood and tumor, malignant thyroid tumors reportedly showed significantly higher TCR beta diversity than benign nodules did.

No treatment had been given to any patient before thyroid surgery. This clone was seen many times. The target antigen is unknown. One base away lies a much larger clone, so this may be a sequencing read error. The CDR3 consists of 14 residues. In germline, CDR1 is MDHEN, CDR2 SYDVKM. The V and J ends lost 7 bases and 1 base respectively, with 11 bases between them. Source study methods: CDR3 was compared across clinicopathological groups, and the resulting differences were used to build a distant-metastasis classifier for papillary thyroid cancer. TCRdb redid the clone calls on the PCR reads using MiXCR. TCRdb, not the authors, supplied the V and J calls. The top ten hold around 16% of the sample, which has about 4,800 clones, 30% seen once.

The chain couples TRBV28 to TRBJ2-1; D is unresolved. The sample comprised adjacent normal tissue. This clonotype was sampled from a male donor with papillary thyroid cancer or a benign thyroid nodule (not recorded which). Some clones in this sample may be carry-over from other donors' samples. The CDR3 region has the DNA TGTGCCAGCAATGGCGAGAGGTCCTACAATGAGCAGTTCTTC. As protein: CASNGERSYNEQFF.